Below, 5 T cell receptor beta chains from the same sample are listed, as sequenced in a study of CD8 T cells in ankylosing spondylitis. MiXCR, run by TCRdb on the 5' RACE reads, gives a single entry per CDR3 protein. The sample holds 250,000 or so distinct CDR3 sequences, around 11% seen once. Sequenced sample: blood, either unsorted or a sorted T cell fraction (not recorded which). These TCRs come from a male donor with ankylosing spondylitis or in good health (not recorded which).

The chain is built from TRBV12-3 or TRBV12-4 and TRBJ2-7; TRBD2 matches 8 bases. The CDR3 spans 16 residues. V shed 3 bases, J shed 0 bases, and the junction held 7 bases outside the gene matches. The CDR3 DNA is TGTGCCAGCAGTTTGGGGGCGGGGGGCTACTCCTACGAGCAGTACTTC. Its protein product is CASSLGAGGYSYEQYF.

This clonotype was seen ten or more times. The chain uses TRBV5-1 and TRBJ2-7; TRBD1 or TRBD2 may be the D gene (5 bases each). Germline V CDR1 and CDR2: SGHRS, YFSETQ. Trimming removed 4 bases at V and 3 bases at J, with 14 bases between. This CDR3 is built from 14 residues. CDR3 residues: CASSPLGRIYEQYF. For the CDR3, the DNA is TGCGCCAGCAGCCCCCTGGGACGGATCTACGAGCAGTACTTC. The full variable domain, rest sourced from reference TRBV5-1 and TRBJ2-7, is KAGVTQTPRYLIKTRGQQVTLSCSPISGHRSVSWYQQTPGQGLQFLFEYFSETQRNKGNFPGRFSGRQFSNSRSEMNVSTLELGDSALYLCASSPLGRIYEQYFGPGTRLTVT.

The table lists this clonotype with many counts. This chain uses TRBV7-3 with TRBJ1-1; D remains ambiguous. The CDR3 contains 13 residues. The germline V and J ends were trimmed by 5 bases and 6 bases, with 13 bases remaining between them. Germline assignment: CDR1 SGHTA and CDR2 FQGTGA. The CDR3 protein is CASSVEGRAEAFF. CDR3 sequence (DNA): TGTGCCAGCAGCGTCGAAGGGAGGGCTGAAGCTTTCTTT.

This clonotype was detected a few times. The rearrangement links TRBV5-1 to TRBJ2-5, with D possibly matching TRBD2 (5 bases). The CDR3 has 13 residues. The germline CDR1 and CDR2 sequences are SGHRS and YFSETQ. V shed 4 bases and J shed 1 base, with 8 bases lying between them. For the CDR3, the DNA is TGCGCCAGCAGCCGACTACTCCAAGAGACCCAGTACTTC. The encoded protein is CASSRLLQETQYF.

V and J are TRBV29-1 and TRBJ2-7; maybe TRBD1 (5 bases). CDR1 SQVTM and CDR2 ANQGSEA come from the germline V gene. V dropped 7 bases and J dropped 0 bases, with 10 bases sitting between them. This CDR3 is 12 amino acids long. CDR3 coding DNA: TGCAGCGCCGGACATTTCTCCTACGAGCAGTACTTC. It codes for CSAGHFSYEQYF.